These 27 T cell receptor beta chains originate from one sample sequenced in a study of blood T cell repertoires in COVID-19. Here immunoSEQ multiplex PCR was the method, and the copy in TCRdb shows in-frame clones only, minus some. The sample comprises 150,000 to 250,000 clones, 70% to 85% of which are singletons, and about 6.9% rests with the top ten. The sequenced sample was peripheral blood. The receptor set was obtained from a human donor with acute or convalescent COVID-19. The donor label of this sample is uncertain.

This rearrangement joins TRBV23-1 to TRBJ2-1; 9 bases map to TRBD1. TRBV23-1 is noted as an ORF with a role that remains uncertain. The CDR3 runs to 16 residues. The J segment lost 0 bases and the V segment lost 7 bases, leaving 7 bases of the junction unmatched. CDR3 in DNA: TGCGCCAGCAACAGGGGGCCTCAGAGCTCCTACAATGAGCAGTTCTTC. Protein product: CASNRGPQSSYNEQFF.

This clone was found a few times. The chain carries TRBV5-1 and TRBJ2-1, with 10 bases identical to TRBD1. J was trimmed by 9 bases and V by 4 bases; bases with no gene match: 13. Germline V gives CDR1 SGHRS, CDR2 YFSETQ. The CDR3 extends over 16 amino acids. The chain's CDR3 is CASSAPGTGVDSEQFF. CDR3 nucleotides: TGCGCCAGCAGCGCCCCCGGGACAGGGGTGGATTCTGAGCAGTTCTTC.

This clone was recorded only once. The chain carries TRBV9 and TRBJ2-7, with D possibly being TRBD1 (5 bases). Germline V CDR1 and CDR2: SGDLS, YYNGEE. V lost 0 bases to trimming and J lost 1 base, with 11 bases between them. The CDR3 covers 15 residues. CDR3 region: CASSVGGRESYEQYF. CDR3 DNA sequence: TGTGCCAGCAGCGTAGGTGGCAGGGAATCCTACGAGCAGTACTTC.

This rearrangement joins TRBV19 to TRBJ1-1; maybe TRBD1 (5 bases). Per the germline V gene, CDR1 is LNHDA and CDR2 is SQIVND (reference sequence). The germline V and J ends were trimmed by 4 bases and 0 bases, with 12 bases remaining between them. The CDR3 covers 15 residues. DNA of the CDR3: TGTGCCAGTAGTAAACGGACACTCATGAACACTGAAGCTTTCTTT. Its translation: CASSKRTLMNTEAFF.

J is TRBJ2-6 and V is TRBV19; 9 bases are shared with TRBD1. The V gene end was trimmed by 6 bases and the J gene end by 1 base; junction bases not matched to a gene: 13. Germline V gene data show CDR1 as LNHDA and CDR2 as SQIVND (reference sequence). This CDR3 spans 19 amino acids. For the CDR3, the DNA is TGTGCCAGTAGGGGGAACTTAGGACAGGGGAGGTCTGGGGCCAACGTCCTGACTTTC. Translating it yields CASRGNLGQGRSGANVLTF.

The chain employs TRBV5-1 and TRBJ1-6; 10 nucleotides line up with TRBD1. CDR1 is SGHRS, CDR2 YFSETQ, per germline. The CDR3 loop spans 15 amino acids. The V gene end was trimmed by 6 bases and the J gene end by 6 bases; junction bases not matched to a gene: 6. CDR3 loop: CASTKGTGANSPLHF. The CDR3 DNA follows: TGCGCCAGCACCAAAGGGACAGGGGCTAATTCACCCCTCCACTTT.

V usage is TRBV5-4 and J usage is TRBJ2-7, with 10 bases aligning to TRBD2. Looked up from germline, CDR1 is SGHNT and CDR2 is YYREEE (reference sequence). V was clipped by 4 bases and J by 2 bases; unmatched bases: 3. This CDR3 is built from 14 residues. As DNA, the CDR3 is TGTGCCAGCAGCATGCTAGCGGGAGCCTACGAGCAGTACTTC. As protein: CASSMLAGAYEQYF.

This clone was detected only a few times. This chain joins TRBV28 and TRBJ2-7, with 11 nucleotides matching TRBD1. The germline gives CDR1 MDHEN, CDR2 SYDVKM. The CDR3 totals 16 residues. J lost 6 bases, V lost 4 bases, and 11 bases had no gene match. CDR3 in amino acids: CASSSPGQGGKREQYF. CDR3 sequence (DNA): TGTGCCAGCAGTTCGCCGGGACAGGGGGGAAAGCGCGAGCAGTACTTC. The full variable domain, rest sourced from reference TRBV28 and TRBJ2-7, is DVKVTQSSRYLVKRTGEKVFLECVQDMDHENMFWYRQDPGLGLRLIYFSYDVKMKEKGDIPEGYSVSREKKERFSLILESASTNQTSMYLCASSSPGQGGKREQYFGPGTRLTVT.

The chain recombines TRBV5-1 with TRBJ2-1, with D maybe TRBD1 (6 bases). CDR1 is SGHRS and CDR2 is YFSETQ in the germline V gene. There are 17 residues in the CDR3. V lost 7 bases and J lost 5, with 25 bases in between. The CDR3 bases are TGCGCCAGCCTTTTAACAGGGAGAAAGGATTTCAACAATGAGCAGTTCTTC. It encodes CASLLTGRKDFNNEQFF. Full variable domain (remainder filled in from reference TRBV5-1 and TRBJ2-1): KAGVTQTPRYLIKTRGQQVTLSCSPISGHRSVSWYQQTPGQGLQFLFEYFSETQRNKGNFPGRFSGRQFSNSRSEMNVSTLELGDSALYLCASLLTGRKDFNNEQFFGPGTRLTVL.

This clone was recorded once. The J gene is TRBJ2-3, the V gene TRBV28; perhaps TRBD1 as D (6 bases). Germline V gene data show CDR1 as MDHEN and CDR2 as SYDVKM. The CDR3 covers 16 residues. V was cut by 5 bases and J by 0 bases, with 15 bases left in between. CDR3 sequence reads: CASSPTGPPSTDTQYF. The CDR3 DNA follows: TGTGCCAGCAGTCCCACAGGGCCCCCTAGCACAGATACGCAGTATTTT.

Only one count was recorded for this clone. The chain joins TRBV21-1 to TRBJ2-3; the table assigns TRBD1, which was not confirmed against the DNA. TRBV21-1 is a pseudogene locus. The CDR3 loop spans 16 amino acids. CDR3 in amino acids: CASSTAGGLGTDTQYF. CDR3 coding DNA: TGTGCCAGCAGCACCGCAGGGGGCTTGGGCACAGATACGCAGTATTTT.

This chain uses TRBV4-2 with TRBJ2-3; 12 bases align to TRBD2. CDR1 and CDR2 from the germline V gene are LGHNA and YNFKEQ. With 1 base clipped from V and 11 bases from J, the junction kept 16 bases outside the gene matches. This CDR3 is built from 18 residues. The CDR3 loop is CASSQAMPGLAGPAGQYF. CDR3 nucleotide sequence: TGTGCCAGCAGCCAAGCGATGCCGGGACTAGCGGGTCCTGCTGGGCAGTATTTT.

The V and J genes are TRBV28 and TRBJ1-1; 7 bases map to TRBD1. J gave up 0 bases and V 6 bases, and 10 bases lay outside the gene matches. There are 16 residues in the CDR3. Germline assignment: CDR1 MDHEN and CDR2 SYDVKM. The CDR3 DNA reads as TGTGCCAGCAGCCCCTCCTCCGGGACAGTGAACACTGAAGCTTTCTTT. As protein: CASSPSSGTVNTEAFF.

The rearrangement links TRBV19 to TRBJ1-5; 8 bases match TRBD1. The length of the CDR3 is 16 residues. V gave up 4 bases and J gave up 5 bases; unmatched junction bases: 10. Germline-derived CDR1 and CDR2 are LNHDA and SQIVND (reference sequence). CDR3: CASSRLGQGLHQPQHF. CDR3 coding DNA: TGTGCCAGTAGTAGACTAGGACAGGGCCTCCATCAGCCCCAGCATTTT. Together with reference TRBV19 and TRBJ1-5, the CDR3 gives the full variable domain: DGGITQSPKYLFRKEGQNVTLSCEQNLNHDAMYWYRQDPGQGLRLIYYSQIVNDFQKGDIAEGYSVSREKKESFPLTVTSAQKNPTAFYLCASSRLGQGLHQPQHFGDGTRLSIL.

V is TRBV7-2 and J is TRBJ2-7; 14 nucleotides line up with TRBD2. CDR1 is SGHTA and CDR2 is FQGNSA in the germline V gene. Germline trimming cut 4 bases from V and 6 bases from J; bases unmatched to any gene: 2. This CDR3 is 14 amino acids long. CDR3 region: CASSSGLAGGEQYF. In DNA, the CDR3 is TGTGCCAGCAGCTCCGGACTAGCGGGAGGCGAGCAGTACTTC.

V is TRBV7-2 and J is TRBJ2-7; 10 bases align to TRBD2. V shed 3 bases and J 7 bases; nucleotides not matched to a gene: 9. The CDR3 runs to 15 residues. Germline CDR1 reads SGHTA; CDR2 reads FQGNSA. The CDR3 sequence is CASSLSASGSYEQYF. DNA of the CDR3: TGTGCCAGCAGCTTGTCGGCTAGCGGGAGTTATGAGCAGTACTTC.

The V gene is TRBV19, the J gene TRBJ1-3; D perhaps matches TRBD1 (6 bases). V lost 7 bases and J 4 bases, leaving 17 bases between the germline ends. CDR3 size: 15 residues. From germline, CDR1 is LNHDA and CDR2 SQIVND (reference sequence). The CDR3 sequence is CASTLLRTAGNTIYF. DNA of the CDR3: TGTGCCAGTACCCTATTACGGACAGCCGGAAACACCATATATTTT.

The CDR3 DNA is TGTGCCAGCAGTTACTATCGGGGGGGAGAGCAGTTCTTC. Translation: CASSYYRGGEQFF. The rearrangement links TRBV7-2 to TRBJ2-1; 8 bases align to TRBD2. V trimming: 6 bases; J trimming: 10 bases; junction bases outside the gene matches: 8. The CDR3 spans 13 residues. Looked up from germline, CDR1 is SGHTA and CDR2 is FQGNSA. Drawing the rest from reference TRBV7-2 and TRBJ2-1, the complete variable domain is GAGVSQSPSNKVTEKGKDVELRCDPISGHTALYWYRQSLGQGLEFLIYFQGNSAPDKSGLPSDRFSAERTGGSVSTLTIQRTQQEDSAVYLCASSYYRGGEQFFGPGTRLTVL.

The gene calls are TRBV5-1 and TRBJ2-1, with 9 bases aligning to TRBD2. The CDR3 runs to 15 residues. V was clipped by 9 bases and J by 3 bases; unmatched bases: 10. Germline assignment: CDR1 SGHRS and CDR2 YFSETQ. The DNA for the CDR3 is TGCGCCACCCGTCCCCTAGCGGGGAACTACAATGAGCAGTTCTTC. Its protein product is CATRPLAGNYNEQFF.

Worth noting for this clone: This sample also contains other DNA sequences that code for the same CDR3. The chain is built from TRBV6-5 and TRBJ2-7; 7 nucleotides agree with TRBD1. Germline V lookup: CDR1 MNHEY, CDR2 SVGAGI. The junction had 2 bases not matched to a gene; V was cut back by 0 bases and J by 3 bases. The CDR3 covers 14 residues. DNA of the CDR3: TGTGCCAGCAGTTACTCTCGACAGGGCTACGAGCAGTACTTC. Protein sequence: CASSYSRQGYEQYF.

V is TRBV20-1 and J is TRBJ2-5; possibly TRBD1 for D (6 bases). Germline V gives CDR1 DFQATT, CDR2 SNEGSKA (reference sequence). This CDR3 contains 12 residues. V lost 3 bases and J 4 bases, leaving 9 bases between the germline ends. This CDR3 is CSASGGVETQYF. The CDR3 nucleotides are TGCAGTGCTAGTGGGGGCGTAGAGACCCAGTACTTC.

The rearrangement uses TRBV7-3 and TRBJ2-1; the match to TRBD2 covers 14 bases. Trimming cost V 5 bases and J 9 bases; bases outside gene matches: 6. Germline lookup yields CDR1 SGHTA and CDR2 FQGTGA. The length of the CDR3 is 15 residues. The CDR3: CASSPGTSGSSEQFF. As DNA, the CDR3 is TGTGCCAGCAGCCCTGGGACTAGCGGGAGTTCTGAGCAGTTCTTC.

This clone has just a few counts. The CDR3 DNA sequence: TGTGCCAGCAGCCCGGGACAGGGGCGAGAGCAGTACTTC. Its protein product is CASSPGQGREQYF. The chain uses TRBV3-1 (or the pseudogene TRBV3-2) and TRBJ2-7, with 10 bases lining up with TRBD1. CDR1 LGHDT and CDR2 YNNKEL come from the germline V gene (reference sequence). The CDR3 sequence is 13 residues long. V was pared by 4 bases and J by 7 bases, with 4 bases of the junction left unmatched.

The chain couples TRBV7-7 to TRBJ2-5, with D possibly TRBD2 on 6 matching bases. The V end was cut by 5 bases, the J end by 5 bases, with 18 bases between. Germline CDR1 and CDR2: SSHAT and FNYEAQ (reference sequence). The CDR3 spans 15 residues. The CDR3: CASSMGGGGRETQYF. Written as DNA, the CDR3 is TGTGCCAGCAGCATGGGAGGTGGGGGAAGGGAGACCCAGTACTTC. The complete variable domain, with remaining parts taken from reference TRBV7-7 and TRBJ2-5, reads GAGVSQSPRYKVTKRGQDVTLRCDPISSHATLYWYQQALGQGPEFLTYFNYEAQPDKSGLPSDRFSAERPEGSISTLTIQRTEQRDSAMYRCASSMGGGGRETQYFGPGTRLLVL.

The genes are TRBV28 and TRBJ1-3; no firm D call. V was pared by 11 bases and J by 4 bases, with 21 bases between. Germline loops: CDR1 MDHEN, CDR2 SYDVKM. The CDR3 covers 15 residues. The CDR3 DNA is TGTGCCGGCGGATCTGAGGGCCGAGTCGGAAACACCATATATTTT. Translating gives CAGGSEGRVGNTIYF.

The chain couples TRBV7-9 to TRBJ2-6; TRBD1 matches at 8 bases. The J segment lost 3 bases and the V segment lost 4 bases, leaving 2 bases of the junction unmatched. Germline values: CDR1 SEHNR, CDR2 FQNEAQ (reference sequence). The CDR3 runs to 15 residues. In DNA form, the CDR3 reads TGTGCCAGCAGCTCAGGGGGCAGTGGGGCCAACGTCCTGACTTTC. Translated: CASSSGGSGANVLTF.

V usage is TRBV12-5 and J usage is TRBJ2-3; no clear D gene. The CDR3 runs 12 residues. Germline values: CDR1 LGHNT, CDR2 FRNRAP. V gave up 1 base and J gave up 6 bases, with 5 bases separating them. CDR3: CASGLELDTQYF. The CDR3 DNA is TGTGCTAGTGGTTTGGAACTTGATACGCAGTATTTT.